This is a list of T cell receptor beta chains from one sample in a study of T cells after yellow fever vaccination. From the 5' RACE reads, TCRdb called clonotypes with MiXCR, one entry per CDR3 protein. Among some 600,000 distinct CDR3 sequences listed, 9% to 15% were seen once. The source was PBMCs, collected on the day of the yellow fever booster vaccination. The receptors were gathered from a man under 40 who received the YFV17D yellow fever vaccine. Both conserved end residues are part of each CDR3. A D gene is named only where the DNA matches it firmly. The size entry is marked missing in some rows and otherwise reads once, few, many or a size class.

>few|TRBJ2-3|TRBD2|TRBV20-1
CSARDYPPDTQYF
TGCAGTGCAAGGGACTACCCGCCAGATACGCAGTATTTT
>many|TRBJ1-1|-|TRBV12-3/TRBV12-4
CASSPQGTEAFF
TGTGCCAGCAGTCCCCAGGGCACTGAAGCTTTCTTT
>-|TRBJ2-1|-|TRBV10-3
CAISESGGTENEQFF
TGTGCCATCAGTGAGTCTGGCGGGACGGAAAATGAGCAGTTCTTC
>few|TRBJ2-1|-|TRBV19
CASSILGGLSNEQFF
TGTGCCAGTAGTATACTGGGGGGGCTCTCGAATGAGCAGTTCTTC
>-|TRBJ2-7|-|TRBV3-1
CASSQDRRAGTYF
TGTGCCAGCAGCCAAGATCGGCGGGCAGGGACGTACTTC
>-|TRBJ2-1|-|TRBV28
CASSLSRGASEQFF
TGTGCCAGCAGTTTATCACGAGGGGCTAGTGAGCAGTTCTTC
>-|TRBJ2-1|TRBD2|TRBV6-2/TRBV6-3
CASSSSGVQEQFF
TGTGCCAGCAGTAGTAGCGGGGTCCAGGAGCAGTTCTTC
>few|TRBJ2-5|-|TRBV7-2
CASSLGLGRQETQYF
TGTGCCAGCAGCTTAGGGTTGGGGCGACAAGAGACCCAGTACTTC
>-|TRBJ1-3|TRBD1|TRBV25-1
CASSLGQGNTIYF
TGTGCCAGCAGTCTTGGACAGGGGAACACCATATATTTT
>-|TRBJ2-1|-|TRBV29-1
CSVDSRFYNEQFF
TGCAGCGTTGATAGTAGGTTCTACAATGAGCAGTTCTTC
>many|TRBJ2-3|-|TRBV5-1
CASSLGGPADTQYF
TGCGCCAGCAGCTTGGGAGGGCCGGCCGATACGCAGTATTTT
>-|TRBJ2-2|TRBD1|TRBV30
CAWRAAGGTGELFF
TGTGCCTGGAGAGCGGCAGGGGGCACCGGGGAGCTGTTTTTT
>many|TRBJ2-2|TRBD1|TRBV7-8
CASRGDRGNTGELFF
TGTGCCAGCAGAGGGGACAGGGGAAACACCGGGGAGCTGTTTTTT
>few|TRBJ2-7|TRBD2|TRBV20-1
CSARKTGTSGNEQYF
TGCAGTGCTAGAAAAACCGGGACTAGCGGGAACGAGCAGTACTTC
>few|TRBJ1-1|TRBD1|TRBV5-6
CASSSRQGFAEAFF
TGTGCCAGCAGCTCAAGACAGGGCTTCGCTGAAGCTTTCTTT
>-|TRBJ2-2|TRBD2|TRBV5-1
CASSFSGATSVYTGELFF
TGCGCCAGCAGCTTCTCGGGAGCGACTAGCGTGTATACCGGGGAGCTGTTTTTT
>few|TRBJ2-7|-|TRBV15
CATSTDRFYEQYF
TGTGCCACCAGCACCGACAGGTTCTACGAGCAGTACTTC
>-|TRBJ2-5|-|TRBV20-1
CSARDESLASETQYF
TGCAGTGCTAGAGATGAATCCCTAGCTTCAGAGACCCAGTACTTC
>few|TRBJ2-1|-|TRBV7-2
CASKDASNEQFF
TGTGCCAGCAAAGACGCGAGCAATGAGCAGTTCTTC
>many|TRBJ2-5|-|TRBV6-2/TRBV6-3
CASSYSETQYF
TGTGCCAGCAGTTACTCGGAGACCCAGTACTTC
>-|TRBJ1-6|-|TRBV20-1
CSARDLAGPLNSPLHF
TGCAGTGCTAGAGATCTTGCGGGACCGTTAAATTCACCCCTCCACTTT
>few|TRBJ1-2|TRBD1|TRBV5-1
CASSLGQGALSGYGYTF
TGCGCCAGCAGCTTAGGGCAGGGGGCTCTCTCGGGCTATGGCTACACCTTC
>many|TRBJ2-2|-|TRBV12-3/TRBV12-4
CASSWRQPNTGELFF
TGTGCCAGCAGTTGGCGACAACCGAACACCGGGGAGCTGTTTTTT
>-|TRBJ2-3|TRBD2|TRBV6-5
CASSYTLVGLASDTQYF
TGTGCCAGCAGTTACACCCTCGTCGGACTAGCATCAGATACGCAGTATTTT
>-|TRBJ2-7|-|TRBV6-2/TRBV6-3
CASSYSTSTPYEQYF
TGTGCCAGCAGTTACTCGACTAGTACCCCCTACGAGCAGTACTTC
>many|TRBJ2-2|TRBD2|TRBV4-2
CASSRLAGAVTGELFF
TGTGCCAGCAGCCGACTAGCGGGAGCGGTCACCGGGGAGCTGTTTTTT
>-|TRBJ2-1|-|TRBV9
CASSVGGDLF
TGTGCCAGCAGCGTAGGGGGAGATCTCTTC
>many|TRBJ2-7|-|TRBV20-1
CSAPRSGSLEQYF
TGCAGTGCCCCGCGAAGCGGTTCTCTCGAGCAGTACTTC
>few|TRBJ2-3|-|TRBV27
CASSSGFGGPGGTDTQYF
TGTGCCAGCAGTTCCGGGTTTGGCGGGCCCGGGGGTACAGATACGCAGTATTTT
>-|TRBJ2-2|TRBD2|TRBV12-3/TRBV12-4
CASTLGLAGIGELFF
TGTGCCAGCACCCTGGGACTAGCGGGTATCGGGGAGCTGTTTTTT
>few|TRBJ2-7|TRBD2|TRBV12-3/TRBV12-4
CASTFANSGRLTYEQYF
TGTGCCAGCACCTTCGCGAATAGCGGGAGGTTAACCTACGAGCAGTACTTC
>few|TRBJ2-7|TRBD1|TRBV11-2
CASSFDRDSYEQYF
TGTGCCAGCAGCTTCGACAGGGACTCCTACGAGCAGTACTTC
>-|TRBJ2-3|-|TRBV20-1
CSASGQGPDTQYF
TGCAGTGCTTCGGGACAAGGCCCAGATACGCAGTATTTT
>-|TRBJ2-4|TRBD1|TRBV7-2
CASSFIHWTGGGNIQYF
TGTGCCAGCAGCTTTATTCACTGGACAGGAGGTGGTAACATTCAGTACTTC
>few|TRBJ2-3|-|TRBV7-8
CASSLYRANTDTQYF
TGTGCCAGCAGCTTATACAGGGCAAACACAGATACGCAGTATTTT
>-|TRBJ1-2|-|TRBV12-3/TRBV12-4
CASSLERAGYTF
TGTGCCAGCAGTTTGGAAAGGGCGGGCTACACCTTC
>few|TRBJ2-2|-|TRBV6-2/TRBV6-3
CAIGLGDLANTGELFF
TGTGCTATCGGCTTAGGGGACCTCGCGAACACCGGGGAGCTGTTTTTT
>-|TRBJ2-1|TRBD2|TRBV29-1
CSVLIGGSNEQFF
TGCAGCGTTTTGATAGGCGGGAGCAATGAGCAGTTCTTC
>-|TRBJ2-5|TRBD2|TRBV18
CASSPPVSGKVQETQYF
TGTGCCAGCTCACCACCGGTCAGCGGGAAGGTCCAAGAGACCCAGTACTTC
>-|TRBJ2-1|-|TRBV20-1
CSASPRGYEQFF
TGCAGTGCTAGCCCTAGAGGGTATGAGCAGTTCTTC